This is a list of T cell receptor beta chains from one sample in a study of OX40 agonist ivuxolimab in advanced cancers. Sequenced by immunoSEQ multiplex PCR; TCRdb stores in-frame clones only, minus some. The repertoire consists of tens of thousands of clones, with 90% to 95% occurring once and the leading ten covering 15% to 18%. This specimen consisted of CD4+ or CD8+ T cells sorted from blood, obtained in a trial of the OX40 agonist ivuxolimab. The source is an adult with an advanced solid tumor such as melanoma, head and neck, liver or kidney cancer. Both conserved end residues are part of each CDR3. D genes are given only for firm matches. Part of the rows lack a size; the others show once, few, many or a class for expanded clones.

CDR3 length: 17
J gene: TRBJ2-1
clone size: -
D gene: TRBD1
V gene: TRBV4-1
CDR3 protein: CASSQRSGTGWVDEQFF
CDR3 DNA: TGCGCCAGCAGCCAGAGAAGCGGGACAGGGTGGGTCGATGAGCAGTTCTTC

CDR3 length: 15
J gene: TRBJ2-3
clone size: -
D gene: TRBD2
V gene: TRBV13
CDR3 protein: CASSWGLASTDTQYF
CDR3 DNA: TGTGCCAGCAGCTGGGGACTAGCGAGCACAGATACGCAGTATTTT

CDR3 length: 15
J gene: TRBJ2-3
clone size: -
D gene: TRBD2
V gene: TRBV9
CDR3 protein: CASRGAGGHTDTQYF
CDR3 DNA: TGTGCCAGCAGGGGAGCGGGGGGACACACAGATACGCAGTATTTT

CDR3 length: 16
J gene: TRBJ2-7
clone size: once
D gene: -
V gene: TRBV13
CDR3 protein: CASSPAWVDMAYEQYF
CDR3 DNA: TGTGCCAGCAGCCCGGCTTGGGTGGACATGGCCTACGAGCAGTACTTC

CDR3 length: 15
J gene: TRBJ2-5
clone size: -
D gene: -
V gene: TRBV11-3
CDR3 protein: CASSQGPGGGETQYF
CDR3 DNA: TGTGCCAGCAGCCAGGGCCCGGGGGGCGGAGAGACCCAGTACTTC

CDR3 length: 11
J gene: TRBJ1-2
clone size: once
D gene: -
V gene: TRBV28
CDR3 protein: CASVTSYGYTF
CDR3 DNA: TGTGCCAGCGTAACCTCCTATGGCTACACCTTC

CDR3 length: 15
J gene: TRBJ2-7
clone size: -
D gene: -
V gene: TRBV7-3
CDR3 protein: CASSPAATGYYEQYF
CDR3 DNA: TGTGCCAGCAGCCCGGCGGCCACAGGGTACTACGAGCAGTACTTC

CDR3 length: 14
J gene: TRBJ2-1
clone size: -
D gene: TRBD1
V gene: TRBV4-1
CDR3 protein: CATSEGQGYNEQFF
CDR3 DNA: TGCGCCACTTCCGAGGGACAGGGTTACAATGAGCAGTTCTTC

CDR3 length: 14
J gene: TRBJ1-4
clone size: -
D gene: -
V gene: TRBV9
CDR3 protein: CASSVGPSNEKLFF
CDR3 DNA: TGTGCCAGCAGCGTAGGGCCATCGAATGAAAAACTGTTTTTT

CDR3 length: 15
J gene: TRBJ2-7
clone size: -
D gene: -
V gene: TRBV4-1
CDR3 protein: CASSQGWGDPYEQYF
CDR3 DNA: TGCGCCAGCAGCCAAGGATGGGGAGACCCCTACGAGCAGTACTTC

CDR3 length: 19
J gene: TRBJ2-3
clone size: -
D gene: TRBD2
V gene: TRBV7-9
CDR3 protein: CASSLEGSGGTVLGNTQYF
CDR3 DNA: TGTGCCAGCAGCTTAGAAGGTAGCGGGGGGACAGTTTTGGGAAATACGCAGTATTTT

CDR3 length: 14
J gene: TRBJ2-7
clone size: -
D gene: -
V gene: TRBV7-9
CDR3 protein: CASSLALGAYEQYF
CDR3 DNA: TGTGCCAGCAGCTTAGCCCTGGGTGCCTACGAGCAGTACTTC

CDR3 length: 18
J gene: TRBJ1-2
clone size: -
D gene: TRBD1
V gene: TRBV7-9
CDR3 protein: CASSLGQGAHLRNYGYTF
CDR3 DNA: TGTGCCAGCAGCTTAGGACAGGGGGCGCACCTTAGGAATTATGGCTACACCTTC

CDR3 length: 17
J gene: TRBJ2-3
clone size: -
D gene: TRBD2
V gene: TRBV7-2
CDR3 protein: CASSPNLAGGNTDTQYF
CDR3 DNA: TGTGCCAGCAGCCCCAATTTAGCGGGGGGGAACACAGATACGCAGTATTTT